This T cell receptor (beta chain) was identified during a study of T-cell reconstitution after alpha-beta-depleted transplantation in children. Germline CDR1 and CDR2: SGHVS and FQNEAQ. The CDR3 runs to 16 residues. This clonotype was counted only a few times. Compared with germline, one end of the junction differs, possibly owing to a read error. Preparing the TCRbeta library involved the use of unique molecular identifiers. TCRdb re-called the PCR reads through MiXCR, storing one row per CDR3 protein. The table includes roughly 300,000 distinct CDR3 sequences, 9% to 12% detected once. This specimen consisted of PBMCs from the stem cell graft donor, obtained from the stem cell graft. This receptor was obtained from a human donor who donated a stem cell graft to a child with acute lymphoblastic leukemia. The V call is TRBV7-8, the J call TRBJ2-1; 8 bases agree with TRBD2. The CDR3 DNA is TGTGCCAGCAGCGTATTAGCGGGAACGAAGTACAGTGAGCAGTTCTTC. Protein sequence: CASSVLAGTKYSEQFF.